This record concerns one T cell receptor (beta chain) sequence. Only in-frame clones appear in the TCRdb table, and some are missing; sequencing was by immunoSEQ multiplex PCR. The sample includes about 24,000 clones, around 80% seen only once; the top ten take approximately 6.2%. The CDR3 consists of 15 residues. V shed 5 bases and J shed 2 bases, with 10 bases lying between them. CDR1 and CDR2 from the germline V gene are MGHDK and SYGVNS. The data were taken from a study of PD-1 blockade in classical Hodgkin lymphoma. The time point: cycle 4 day 1 (C4D1), after more than five weeks of nivolumab. Each patient's relapse followed autologous stem cell transplantation, and brentuximab vedotin exposure varied.

Sample: peripheral blood mononuclear cells (PBMCs), taken before the fourth cycle of nivolumab. The sequence came from a human donor with classical Hodgkin lymphoma. The rearrangement links TRBV25-1 to TRBJ1-6; D is possibly TRBD1 (5 bases). The chain's CDR3 is CASSKDSTYNSPLHF. The CDR3 DNA reads as TGTGCCAGCAGTAAAGACAGTACCTATAATTCACCCCTCCACTTT.